These 24 T cell receptor beta chains came from one sample sequenced in a study of shared clonotypes between healthy human individuals. Profiled with immunoSEQ multiplex PCR; TCRdb holds only in-frame clones, not every one. Of some 490,000 clones in the sample, over 70% were seen once. Material for sequencing was PBMCs. The receptors were gathered from a woman aged 40 to 50 in good health. Some clones in this sample may be carry-over from other donors' samples.

This CDR3 reads CASSGTRGQETQYF. The CDR3 coding sequence is TGTGCCAGCAGCGGAACCAGGGGCCAAGAGACCCAGTACTTC. This chain uses TRBV25-1 with TRBJ2-5; TRBD1 is a possible D gene (6 bases). This CDR3 spans 14 amino acids. Germline-derived CDR1 and CDR2 are MGHDK and SYGVNS. Trimming pared 6 bases from V and 1 base from J, leaving 12 bases between.

The rearrangement joins TRBV5-1 to TRBJ2-1; 11 positions match TRBD2. Trimming removed 0 bases from V and 3 bases from J; junction bases left unmatched: 5. CDR3 size: 17 residues. Germline CDR1 and CDR2: SGHRS and YFSETQ. The CDR3 DNA sequence: TGCGCCAGCAGCTTGGCCACCGGGACTAGCGGCTACAATGAGCAGTTCTTC. Its translation is CASSLATGTSGYNEQFF.

This clone was seen once. This rearrangement joins TRBV28 to TRBJ1-5; the D gene is possibly TRBD1 (5 bases). Germline assignment: CDR1 MDHEN and CDR2 SYDVKM. The CDR3 totals 14 residues. V lost 6 bases and J lost 5, with 14 bases in between. The CDR3, as DNA: TGTGCCAGCAGCCCTAGGGACCGATATCAGCCCCAGCATTTT. It yields the protein CASSPRDRYQPQHF. Using reference TRBV28 and TRBJ1-5 for the parts outside the CDR3, the full variable domain is DVKVTQSSRYLVKRTGEKVFLECVQDMDHENMFWYRQDPGLGLRLIYFSYDVKMKEKGDIPEGYSVSREKKERFSLILESASTNQTSMYLCASSPRDRYQPQHFGDGTRLSIL.

This chain connects TRBV13 to TRBJ1-4; D remains unclear. V was trimmed by 3 bases and J by 12 bases, leaving 20 bases between them. Germline V lookup: CDR1 PRHDT, CDR2 FYEKMQ (reference sequence). The CDR3 contains 15 residues. CDR3: CASSLGGPGLGELFF. CDR3 nucleotides: TGTGCCAGCAGCTTGGGTGGGCCGGGCCTCGGGGAACTGTTTTTT.

Concerning this clone itself: It differs at one base from a far larger clone, so likely a read error. Within the sample, other DNA sequences also encode this same CDR3. V is TRBV4-2 and J is TRBJ1-2; D is perhaps TRBD1 (5 bases). The CDR3 contains 14 residues. Germline lookup yields CDR1 LGHNA and CDR2 YNFKEQ. CDR3 coding DNA: TGTGCCAGCAGCCAAGAAGGGGCCCACTATGGCTACACTTTC. It codes for CASSQEGAHYGYTF.

Comments on this clone: A far larger clone is a single base away, which makes a read error likely. J is TRBJ2-2 and V is TRBV7-9; 8 nucleotides line up with TRBD2. The germline CDR1 and CDR2 sequences are SEHNR and FQNEAQ (reference sequence). The CDR3 contains 16 residues. The J segment lost 3 bases and the V segment lost 5 bases, leaving 8 bases of the junction unmatched. The CDR3 region has the DNA TGTGCCAGCAGCCACTGGGGACTAGAGTACACCGGGGAGCTGTTTTTT. This codes for CASSHWGLEYTGELFF.

The chain has TRBV7-2 and TRBJ2-7; 7 bases line up with TRBD2. The CDR3 contains 14 residues. Per germline, CDR1 SGHTA and CDR2 FQGNSA. V was clipped by 3 bases and J by 3 bases; unmatched bases: 5. CDR3 amino acids: CASSFAGEVYEQYF. CDR3 nucleotides: TGTGCCAGCAGCTTTGCGGGAGAGGTCTACGAGCAGTACTTC.

The CDR3 sequence is CASSYGLSYEQYF. The CDR3 coding sequence is TGTGCCAGCAGTTACGGACTCTCCTACGAGCAGTACTTC. The genes are TRBV27 and TRBJ2-7; D perhaps matches TRBD2 (5 bases). Germline V gene lookup returns CDR1 MNHEY and CDR2 SMNVEV (reference sequence). The CDR3 runs 13 residues. V lost 4 bases, J lost 0 bases, and 7 bases lay in between.

CDR3 sequence (DNA): TGCGCCAGCAGCCCGGGACCCTTTGAAACCCAGTACTTC. Its protein product is CASSPGPFETQYF. The V call is TRBV5-1, the J call TRBJ2-5; D possibly uses TRBD1 or TRBD2 (5 bases each). V was shortened by 4 bases and J by 8 bases, with 15 bases between the two germline ends. The CDR3 is 13 amino acids. CDR1 and CDR2 from the germline V gene are SGHRS and YFSETQ.

Comment on this clone: A far larger clone is one base from this, pointing to a likely read error. The sample has other DNA sequences that encode this CDR3 too. The chain uses TRBV5-6 and TRBJ1-4; perhaps TRBD1 as D (6 bases). This CDR3 contains 14 residues. Germline CDR1 and CDR2: SGHDT and YYEEEE. CDR3 sequence (DNA): TGTGCTAGCAGCCCACAGGGAGTAGGGGAAAAACTGTTTTTT. Translation: CASSPQGVGEKLFF.

On this clone: Different DNA sequences within this sample yield the same CDR3. The J gene is TRBJ2-2, the V gene TRBV5-1; no definite D call. This CDR3 spans 15 amino acids. Deletions cut 2 bases from V and 1 base from J, with 9 bases between. Germline-derived CDR1 and CDR2 are SGHRS and YFSETQ. This CDR3 reads CASSFGLGNTGELFF. CDR3 bases: TGCGCCAGCAGCTTCGGGCTGGGGAACACCGGGGAGCTGTTTTTT.

Concerning this clone: A read error likely explains this, since a far larger clone differs by one base. The identical CDR3 is also encoded by other nucleotide sequences in the sample. The chain is built from TRBV6-4 and TRBJ2-7; the D gene is possibly TRBD1 (6 bases). The CDR3 totals 13 residues. The germline CDR1 and CDR2 sequences are MRHNA and SNTAGT. The CDR3 coding sequence is TGTGCTAGCAGCTTTCCAGGGGTCCACGAGCAGTACTTC. It yields the protein CASSFPGVHEQYF.

For this clone: A far more abundant clone sits one base away, making this likely a read error. The V gene is TRBV5-6, the J gene TRBJ1-5, with D perhaps TRBD1 (6 bases). Germline CDR1 and CDR2: SGHDT and YYEEEE. This CDR3 has 15 amino acids. The V end lost 3 bases, the J end lost 2 bases, and 12 bases lay between the germline ends. In nucleotides, the CDR3 is TGTGCCAGCAGCTCGGTACAGGGTGGCAATCAGCCCCAGCATTTT. Translated, it gives CASSSVQGGNQPQHF.

This clone has just a few counts. Germline is not matched at one junction end, which may reflect a read error. This chain joins TRBV7-9 and TRBJ1-1; no clear D gene. This CDR3 comprises 13 residues. The germline V gene has CDR1 SEHNR and CDR2 FQNEAQ (reference sequence). The CDR3: CASSLALKTEAFF. DNA for the CDR3: TGTGCCAGCAGCTTAGCGTTGAAGACTGAAGCTTTCTTT.

CDR3 sequence (DNA): TGTGCCAGCAGTTACGTCAGGGCCGACTACGAGCAGTACTTC. Protein sequence: CASSYVRADYEQYF. This chain connects TRBV6-6 to TRBJ2-7, with D possibly being TRBD1 (5 bases). This CDR3 spans 14 amino acids. V dropped 2 bases and J dropped 3 bases, with 11 bases sitting between them. Germline V gene lookup returns CDR1 MNHNY and CDR2 SVGAGI (reference sequence).

The chain combines TRBV5-1 with TRBJ2-7; 9 nucleotides align to TRBD2. The CDR3 length is 14 residues. J was trimmed by 4 bases and V by 4 bases; bases with no gene match: 6. Germline lookup yields CDR1 SGHRS and CDR2 YFSETQ. CDR3 bases: TGCGCCAGCAGCCGGACTAGCGCCGGGTACGAGCAGTACTTC. This gives the protein CASSRTSAGYEQYF.

The chain uses TRBV5-1 and TRBJ1-2, with 7 positions matching TRBD1. Germline V lookup: CDR1 SGHRS, CDR2 YFSETQ. The CDR3 is made up of 13 amino acids. J was trimmed by 9 bases and V by 2 bases; bases with no gene match: 7. The CDR3 DNA reads as TGCGCCAGCAGCTTAACAGGGGTCTCAAGCTACACCTTC. It translates to CASSLTGVSSYTF.

In regard to this clone: Here the CDR3 omits its conserved ending phenylalanine or tryptophan, so a read error is the likely source. Distinct nucleotide sequences in the sample also encode this CDR3. The J gene is TRBJ1-1, the V gene TRBV5-4; 7 bases line up with TRBD1. The CDR3 runs to 13 residues. The germline V gene encodes CDR1 SGHNT and CDR2 YYREEE (reference sequence). DNA of the CDR3: TGTGCTAGCAGCCGAGGGGGCAACACTGAAGCTTTCCTT. This encodes CASSRGGNTEAFL.

At least ten counts were recorded for this clone. Other DNA sequences of this sample code for an identical CDR3. The chain is built from TRBV7-2 and TRBJ2-3; 14 nucleotides align to TRBD2. Germline CDR1 and CDR2: SGHTA and FQGNSA. The CDR3 consists of 13 residues. The J segment lost 13 bases and the V segment lost 7 bases, leaving 7 bases of the junction unmatched. The CDR3: CASIRLAGGEEYF. CDR3 bases: TGTGCCAGCATCAGACTAGCGGGAGGGGAGGAGTATTTT.

The J gene is TRBJ1-3, the V gene TRBV7-8; D unclear. Between the trimmed V and J ends, which lost 5 bases and 1 base, there was a span of 9 bases. The CDR3 contains 14 residues. CDR1 and CDR2 (germline): SGHVS, FQNEAQ. The CDR3 sequence: CASSTPASGNTIYF. CDR3 DNA sequence: TGTGCCAGCAGCACCCCAGCTTCTGGAAACACCATATATTTT.

This clone was picked up one time. The rearrangement links TRBV11-3 to TRBJ2-7; 8 positions agree with TRBD2. The CDR3 spans 13 residues. CDR1 SGHNT and CDR2 YENEEA come from the germline V gene. The ends lost 0 bases at V and 7 bases at J; junction bases unmatched: 2. CDR3 sequence (DNA): TGTGCCAGCAGCTTAGACGGGAGGGGTGAGCAGTACTTC. As protein: CASSLDGRGEQYF.

The chain couples TRBV6-1 to TRBJ1-5; D unclear. The germline CDR1 and CDR2 sequences are MNHNS and SASEGT. Trimming shortened V by 7 bases and J by 9 bases, and 13 bases separated the two germline ends. The CDR3 sequence is 12 residues long. The CDR3 sequence is CASTEYPRPQHF. The DNA of the CDR3 is TGTGCCAGCACCGAATATCCGCGGCCCCAGCATTTT.

This clone appeared once. The chain links TRBV19 to TRBJ1-2; the D gene is possibly TRBD1 (5 bases). Germline loops: CDR1 LNHDA, CDR2 SQIVND (reference sequence). CDR3 size: 14 residues. V lost 5 bases and J 5 bases, leaving 15 bases between the germline ends. In DNA form, the CDR3 reads TGTGCCAGTAGTTCACAGACGGGGGGATATGGCTACACCTTC. Encoded protein: CASSSQTGGYGYTF.

This chain joins TRBV4-1 and TRBJ2-1, with TRBD1 matching 8 bases. J gave up 1 base and V 2 bases, and 10 bases lay outside the gene matches. CDR3 length equals 18 residues. Per germline, CDR1 MGHRA and CDR2 YSYEKL. The CDR3 sequence: CASSQPLGTGGSYNEQFF. CDR3 bases: TGCGCCAGCAGCCAACCTCTCGGCACAGGGGGATCCTACAATGAGCAGTTCTTC.